This note documents a single T cell receptor beta chain sequence. Its antigen is not identified. The CDR3 totals 16 residues. Trimming removed 3 bases from V and 3 bases from J; junction bases left unmatched: 4. The V gene's germline CDR1 is KGHSH and CDR2 LQKENI. This entry belongs to a study of shared clonotypes between healthy human individuals. The study's findings and limits: Naive subsets tended to show greater estimated richness than memory subsets. It was the non-shared clonotypes that had lower generation probabilities than clonotypes shared by all four donors.

The protocol was immunoSEQ multiplex PCR, while the TCRdb copy is restricted to in-frame clones and leaves out a portion. The sample records about 2.4 million clones, more than 90% being singletons. Healthy adults negative for HIV, lacking recent acute infections or vaccinations, served as donors. Donors comprised only Caucasian adults living in Nashville, Tennessee. Source material: naive CD4+ T cells sorted from blood. Described subset: CD45RA+ positively selected. The rearrangement links TRBV18 to TRBJ1-4, with 10 bases aligning to TRBD1. The TCR comes from a man aged 18 to 35 in good health. The CDR3 region is CASSPGDRGSNEKLFF. In nucleotides, the CDR3 is TGTGCCAGCTCACCTGGGGACAGGGGCTCTAATGAAAAACTGTTTTTT.